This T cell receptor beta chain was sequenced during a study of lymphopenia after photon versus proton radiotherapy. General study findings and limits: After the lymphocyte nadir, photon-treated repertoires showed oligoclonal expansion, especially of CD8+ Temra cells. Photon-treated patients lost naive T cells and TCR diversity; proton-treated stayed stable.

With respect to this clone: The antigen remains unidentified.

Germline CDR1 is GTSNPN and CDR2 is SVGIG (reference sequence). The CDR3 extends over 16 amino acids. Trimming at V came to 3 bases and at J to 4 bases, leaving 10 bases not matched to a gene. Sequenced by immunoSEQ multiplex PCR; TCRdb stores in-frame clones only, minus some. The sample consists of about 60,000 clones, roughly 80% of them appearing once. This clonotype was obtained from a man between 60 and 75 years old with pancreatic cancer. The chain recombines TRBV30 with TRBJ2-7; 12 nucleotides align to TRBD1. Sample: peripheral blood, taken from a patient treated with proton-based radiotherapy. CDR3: CAWRPVGTGGSYEQYF. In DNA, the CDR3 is TGTGCCTGGAGGCCTGTCGGGACAGGGGGCTCGTACGAGCAGTACTTC.